These T cell receptor beta chains were read from a single sample in a study of OX40 agonist ivuxolimab in advanced cancers. The protocol was immunoSEQ multiplex PCR, while the TCRdb copy is restricted to in-frame clones and leaves out a portion. There are over 55,000 clones in the sample; 86% occur only once, and roughly 0.5% lies in the top ten. The sequences come from CD4+ or CD8+ T cells sorted from blood, collected in a trial of the OX40 agonist ivuxolimab. The receptors shown here come from an adult with an advanced solid tumor such as melanoma, head and neck, liver or kidney cancer. CDR3s include the opening cysteine and the closing phenylalanine or tryptophan. The D gene is left open where the match is weak. Where a row states a size, it is once, few, many or the class of an expanded clone; other rows omit it.

V gene	D gene	J gene	clone size	CDR3 DNA	CDR3 protein
TRBV6-1	-	TRBJ2-7	-	TGTGCCAGCCGCAAGACCTACGAGCAGTACTTC	CASRKTYEQYF
TRBV28	TRBD1	TRBJ1-1	-	TGTGCCAGCAGACTGACAGGGTACAACACTGAAGCTTTCTTT	CASRLTGYNTEAFF
TRBV7-2	-	TRBJ1-3	-	TGTGCCAGCAGCTTGGGAGGAAACACCATATATTTT	CASSLGGNTIYF
TRBV7-9	-	TRBJ2-5	-	TGTGCCAGCAGCTTATCAGAAGAGACCCAGTACTTC	CASSLSEETQYF
TRBV4-3	TRBD1	TRBJ2-2	-	TGCGCCAGCAGCCAAGAACAGGGGGGATGGGCCGGGGAGCTGTTTTTT	CASSQEQGGWAGELFF
TRBV30	TRBD1	TRBJ1-6	few	TGTGCCTGGAAAGGGACAGCCACTTTGTCCCTCCACTTT	CAWKGTATLSLHF
TRBV10-3	TRBD2	TRBJ2-3	once	TGTGCCATCAGTGAAGCGGGAGGAGCAAATACGCAGTATTTT	CAISEAGGANTQYF
TRBV9	-	TRBJ2-1	few	TGTGCCAGCAGCGCCCGAGGGGGGGCGGACAATGAGCAGTTCTTC	CASSARGGADNEQFF
TRBV7-7	-	TRBJ2-3	-	TGTGCCAGCAGCAAGGGACTCCTAGGGACCACAGATACGCAGTATTTT	CASSKGLLGTTDTQYF
TRBV6-5	TRBD1	TRBJ2-2	medium-sized	TGTGCCAGCAGTCAACAGGGGGCCGGGGAGCTGTTTTTT	CASSQQGAGELFF
TRBV11-3	-	TRBJ2-5	-	TGTGCCAGCAGCCACCGGGTGGAAGAGACCCAGTACTTC	CASSHRVEETQYF